Following are 17 T cell receptor beta chains from one sample sequenced in a study of blood T cell repertoires in COVID-19. Profiling relied on immunoSEQ multiplex PCR, and the TCRdb table lists in-frame clones only, not all of them. Of some 97,000 clones listed, almost 90% are singletons. Sample: peripheral blood. The receptor set was obtained from a human donor in a cohort sampled during active COVID-19.

This chain joins TRBV27 and TRBJ1-6, with TRBD1 matching over 9 bases. This CDR3 contains 15 residues. Losses at the gene ends were 5 bases for V and 5 bases for J; bases not matched to a gene: 4. Germline V gene sequence: CDR1 MNHEY, CDR2 SMNVEV (reference sequence). The CDR3 coding sequence is TGTGCCAGCAGTGTGAGACAGGGGGATAATTCACCCCTCCACTTT. It codes for CASSVRQGDNSPLHF.

The chain is built from TRBV5-8 and TRBJ2-5, with D possibly TRBD2 on 5 matching bases. Trimming stripped 6 bases from V and 5 bases from J, with 17 bases between. This CDR3 is built from 14 residues. Germline CDR1 and CDR2: SGHTS and YDEGEE. CDR3 nucleotide sequence: TGTGCCAGCACCTCCCCCGGGGTCTTGGAGACCCAGTACTTC. Amino acid sequence: CASTSPGVLETQYF. Variable domain in full (rest from reference TRBV5-8 and TRBJ2-5): EAGVTQSPTHLIKTRGQQATLRCSPISGHTSVYWYQQALGLGLQFLLWYDEGEERNRGNFPPRFSGRQFPNYSSELNVNALELEDSALYLCASTSPGVLETQYFGPGTRLLVL.

V gene TRBV7-2 combines with J gene TRBJ2-1; weak D call: TRBD2 (5 bases). Germline assignment: CDR1 SGHTA and CDR2 FQGNSA. This CDR3 contains 11 residues. V was pared by 5 bases and J by 6 bases, with 5 bases between. CDR3 in DNA: TGTGCCAGCAGCGGGAGCAATGAGCAGTTCTTC. As protein: CASSGSNEQFF.

The gene calls are TRBV28 and TRBJ1-5; D is undetermined. This CDR3 spans 15 amino acids. V lost 5 bases and J lost 1, with 12 bases in between. Germline CDR1 and CDR2: MDHEN and SYDVKM. This CDR3 reads CASSPSTGSNQPQHF. For the CDR3, the DNA is TGTGCCAGCAGTCCCTCGACGGGGAGCAATCAGCCCCAGCATTTT. The entire variable domain, with the rest obtained from reference TRBV28 and TRBJ1-5, is as follows: DVKVTQSSRYLVKRTGEKVFLECVQDMDHENMFWYRQDPGLGLRLIYFSYDVKMKEKGDIPEGYSVSREKKERFSLILESASTNQTSMYLCASSPSTGSNQPQHFGDGTRLSIL.

The genes are TRBV24-1 and TRBJ2-7, with TRBD2 matching 10 bases. This CDR3 comprises 15 residues. The junction had 4 bases not matched to a gene; V was cut back by 2 bases and J by 4 bases. Germline CDR1 and CDR2: KGHDR and SFDVKD. The CDR3 is CATSDSSGSPYEQYF. CDR3 bases: TGTGCCACCAGTGATTCTAGCGGGAGCCCGTACGAGCAGTACTTC.

The V call is TRBV19, the J call TRBJ1-5; D unresolved. This CDR3 spans 15 amino acids. From germline, CDR1 is LNHDA and CDR2 SQIVND (reference sequence). V dropped 3 bases and J dropped 0 bases, with 9 bases sitting between them. CDR3 loop: CASSIGGFSNQPQHF. CDR3 nucleotides: TGTGCCAGTAGTATCGGAGGGTTTAGCAATCAGCCCCAGCATTTT.

This chain connects TRBV6-5 to TRBJ2-1; a possible D gene is TRBD1 (6 bases). CDR3 length equals 16 residues. Trimming cost V 0 bases and J 6 bases, with 15 bases left between them. Germline loops: CDR1 MNHEY, CDR2 SVGAGI. The CDR3 nucleotides read TGTGCCAGCAGTTACTCCGCCGGGACACTCATCAATGAGCAGTTCTTC. Its translation: CASSYSAGTLINEQFF.

V is TRBV10-3 and J is TRBJ1-1; D ambiguous. The CDR3 runs 12 residues. V shed 10 bases and J shed 4 bases, with 13 bases lying between them. Germline V gives CDR1 ENHRY, CDR2 SYGVKD. The CDR3 bases are TGTGCCAGTGCCAACGCGGGCACTGAAGCTTTCTTT. This sequence encodes CASANAGTEAFF.

The gene calls are TRBV4-2 and TRBJ2-3; TRBD1 aligns across 9 bases. Germline CDR1 and CDR2: LGHNA and YNFKEQ. The junction had 9 bases not matched to a gene; V was cut back by 4 bases and J by 7 bases. This CDR3 is built from 15 residues. This CDR3 is CASSLGDREGNTQYF. DNA for the CDR3: TGTGCCAGCAGCCTCGGGGACAGGGAGGGAAATACGCAGTATTTT.

The chain has TRBV7-9 and TRBJ2-7, with D tentatively TRBD1 (5 bases). The germline V and J ends were trimmed by 6 bases and 1 base, with 13 bases remaining between them. This CDR3 is 14 amino acids long. The V gene's germline CDR1 is SEHNR and CDR2 FQNEAQ (reference sequence). For the CDR3, the DNA is TGTGCCAGCAGACAATCAGGGAAATCCTACGAGCAGTACTTC. Its translation is CASRQSGKSYEQYF.

The table lists this clone with a count of one. The limits of the CDR3 on the DNA are not certain, so only TCRdb's listed CDR3 is given. The chain combines TRBV7-9 with TRBJ2-1; the DNA was not used to check the table's D call, TRBD2. Both ends counted, the CDR3 spans 15 residues. Germline V CDR1 and CDR2: SEHNR, FQNEAQ (reference sequence). CDR3 in amino acids: CASSFAGGNPGEPFF.

This chain connects TRBV29-1 to TRBJ2-7, with 15 bases that match TRBD2. V shed 5 bases, J shed 3 bases, and the junction held 17 bases outside the gene matches. CDR1 SQVTM and CDR2 ANQGSEA come from the germline V gene. The CDR3 has 19 amino acids. In nucleotides, the CDR3 is TGCAGCGTTTTACGACAGGGGACCGGGACTAGCGGGAGGCTCTACGAGCAGTACTTC. Amino acid sequence: CSVLRQGTGTSGRLYEQYF.

The rearrangement links TRBV6-5 to TRBJ2-7; TRBD1 matches 7 bases. Germline CDR1 and CDR2: MNHEY and SVGAGI. The CDR3 is 14 residues long. The trim removed 7 bases at V and 2 bases at J, leaving 8 bases unmatched. Here the CDR3 reads CASTRTQGAYEQYF. The DNA of the CDR3 is TGTGCCAGCACGAGGACCCAGGGGGCCTACGAGCAGTACTTC.

V gene TRBV1 combines with J gene TRBJ2-1; the table's D call, TRBD2, has no DNA check behind it. TRBV1 is tagged as a pseudogene. The CDR3 is 16 residues long. In DNA form, the CDR3 reads TGCACCAGCAGCCACCAGAAGCGGAGCTCCTACAATGAGCAGTTCTTC. This sequence encodes CTSSHQKRSSYNEQFF.

This clone turned up a few times. The chain carries TRBV24-1 and TRBJ1-5; 7 positions match TRBD1. The trim removed 3 bases at V and 4 bases at J, leaving 8 bases unmatched. The CDR3 runs 16 residues. Germline V lookup: CDR1 KGHDR, CDR2 SFDVKD. CDR3 nucleotide sequence: TGTGCCACCAGTGATCCGGGGACAGCAGTAAATCAGCCCCAGCATTTT. This encodes CATSDPGTAVNQPQHF.

The chain has TRBV4-1 and TRBJ2-1; 9 nucleotides align to TRBD2. This CDR3 is built from 17 residues. V lost 1 base to trimming and J lost 2 bases; unmatched junction nucleotides: 6. Germline V lookup: CDR1 MGHRA, CDR2 YSYEKL. CDR3: CASSQGYGGRAYNEQFF. Here the CDR3 DNA reads TGCGCCAGCAGCCAAGGATACGGCGGGAGGGCCTACAATGAGCAGTTCTTC.

The chain couples TRBV3-1 (or the pseudogene TRBV3-2) to TRBJ2-5; possibly TRBD1 for D (6 bases). V was shortened by 0 bases and J by 5 bases, with 16 bases between the two germline ends. The CDR3 contains 16 residues. Germline CDR1 reads LGHDT; CDR2 reads YNNKEL (reference sequence). The CDR3: CASSQEGAPNRETQYF. The CDR3 nucleotides read TGTGCCAGCAGCCAAGAGGGGGCGCCGAATAGGGAGACCCAGTACTTC.